The clone carrying this TCR beta chain has only a few counts. The target antigen is unknown. Looked up from germline, CDR1 is DFQATT and CDR2 is SNEGSKA (reference sequence). Deletions cut 6 bases from V and 2 bases from J, with 14 bases between. The CDR3 sequence is 14 residues long. These data are taken from a study of identical twins. Findings and caveats of the study: Cord blood beta clonotypes present at high abundance carried fewer insertions; no such pattern appeared in memory repertoires.

TCRdb reprocessed the 5' RACE reads via MiXCR and lists one record per CDR3 protein. There are 1.5 million to 2 million distinct CDR3 sequences in the sample; under 35% occur only once, and around 0.3% lies in the top ten. The clonotype comes from a newborn girl in good health. Sequenced input: cord blood. This chain connects TRBV20-1 to TRBJ1-5; possible D gene TRBD1, 6 bases. The CDR3 DNA is TGCAGTGCCGGGGGGACAAGCGGCAATCAGCCCCAGCATTTT. Encoded protein: CSAGGTSGNQPQHF.